Sequencing of this T cell receptor beta chain was carried out in a study of blood T cell repertoires in COVID-19. Germline CDR1 is MRHNA and CDR2 is SNTAGT. There are 17 residues in the CDR3. J lost 3 bases, V lost 0 bases, and 9 bases had no gene match. How the authors handled the data: Amplifying reference gene primers gave estimates of nucleated cell counts. Assay: immunoSEQ multiplex PCR; the TCRdb copy retains only in-frame clones and omits some. V and J calls and clone size are copied from that table; D and trimming were computed from the DNA. Of 330,000 or so clones in the sample, roughly 87% are singletons; the top ten hold roughly 8.9%.

This receptor was taken from a man aged 30 to 45 with COVID-19, enrolled during active disease. The rearrangement links TRBV6-4 to TRBJ2-3; TRBD2 aligns across 7 bases. Source material: peripheral blood. In DNA, the CDR3 is TGTGCCAGCAGTGACTCGAATAGTCTAGCGGATACAGATACGCAGTATTTT. It codes for CASSDSNSLADTDTQYF.